Listed below are T cell receptor beta chains from one sample, sequenced in a study of blood T cells in healthy people across ages. TCRdb reprocessed the 5' RACE reads via MiXCR and lists one record per CDR3 protein. The sample lists under 2,000,000 distinct CDR3 sequences, 49% occurring once. The sequenced sample consisted of blood. The receptors were sampled from a woman in her thirties or forties in good health. Both conserved end residues are part of each CDR3. The D gene is left open where the match is weak. Rows give clone size only sometimes, using once, few, many, or a class for an expanded clone.

size	D	V	J	DNA	CDR3
NA	TRBD2	TRBV28	TRBJ2-3	TGTGCCAGCTATCAATTCGGGGGGGGCGAGGATACGCAGTATTTT	CASYQFGGGEDTQYF
NA	TRBD1	TRBV29-1	TRBJ1-1	TGCAGCGCCGAACGATGGACAGGGGGCCTTTACACTGAAGCTTTCTTT	CSAERWTGGLYTEAFF
once	NA	TRBV6-6	TRBJ1-6	TGTGCCAGCAGTTACTCCTCTGTGGGGAATTCACCCCTCCACTTT	CASSYSSVGNSPLHF
NA	TRBD1	TRBV28	TRBJ1-2	TGTGCCAGCAGTACCAGACAGGGGGCGAGCTATGGCTACACCTTC	CASSTRQGASYGYTF
NA	TRBD1	TRBV7-2	TRBJ2-7	TGTGCCAGCAGCCATAGGGCGACAGGGGGCGCCGTGGGAGACTACGAGCAGTACTTC	CASSHRATGGAVGDYEQYF
NA	NA	TRBV3-1	TRBJ2-5	TGTGCCAGCAGCCAAGATGTAGGATGGGAGACCCAGTACTTC	CASSQDVGWETQYF
NA	NA	TRBV25-1	TRBJ2-5	TGTGCCAGCAGCGCCGTTCGAGAGACCCAGTACTTC	CASSAVRETQYF
few	NA	TRBV5-5	TRBJ2-5	TGTGCCAGCAGCTTGGATTCAGCCGGGGGCAAAGAGACCCAGTACTTC	CASSLDSAGGKETQYF
few	NA	TRBV5-1	TRBJ2-5	TGCGCCAGTACAGGTTTTGGTGAGACCCAGTACTTC	CASTGFGETQYF
NA	NA	TRBV6-4	TRBJ2-5	TGTGCCAGTCCATCGTCCCCTAGGGAGACCCAGTACTTC	CASPSSPRETQYF